Here is one T cell receptor beta chain with its context. The germline V gene encodes CDR1 GTSNPN and CDR2 SVGIG (reference sequence). This CDR3 is 12 amino acids long. With 3 bases clipped from V and 6 bases from J, the junction kept 1 base outside the gene matches. This sample stems from a study of blood T cell repertoires in COVID-19. Study-wide background: Acute-phase and convalescent COVID-19 samples originated in the United States, Italy and Spain. The cDNA or gDNA used as material had been derived from T cells, B-cell-depleted T cells, or PBMCs.

The authors' processing: Estimated nucleated cell counts came from reference gene primer amplification. Sequencing used immunoSEQ multiplex PCR; TCRdb keeps in-frame clones, though not all of them. Clonal size and the V and J genes are those of that table, whereas D and trimming came from the DNA. The sample records about 36,000 clones, around four fifths being singletons. The chain recombines TRBV30 with TRBJ1-2, with TRBD1 matching 10 bases. The receptor was derived from a human donor in a cohort sampled during active COVID-19. Input material: peripheral blood. The CDR3 DNA sequence: TGTGCCTGGAGGACAGGGGGCCATGGCTACACCTTC. It yields the protein CAWRTGGHGYTF. The variable domain in full, with the rest retrieved from reference TRBV30 and TRBJ1-2, is SQTIHQWPATLVQPVGSPLSLECTVEGTSNPNLYWYRQAAGRGLQLLFYSVGIGQISSEVPQNLSASRPQDRQFILSSKKLLLSDSGFYLCAWRTGGHGYTFGSGTRLTVV.